These 25 T cell receptor beta chains were all obtained from the same sample, sequenced in a study of blood T cells in healthy people across ages. The second PCR ran about 6 to 12 cycles with a sample-barcoded 5' primer and J-beta primers. TCRdb analysed the 5' RACE reads with MiXCR anew, one entry per CDR3 protein. The data show approximately 1.5 million distinct CDR3 sequences, around 35% seen once. Sequenced material: blood. The receptors were gathered from a young woman in good health.

There are many counts of this clonotype. This chain connects TRBV12-3 or TRBV12-4 to TRBJ2-4; 7 nucleotides agree with TRBD1. There are 15 residues in the CDR3. Trimming took 5 bases from V and 3 from J; bases not matched to a gene: 7. The CDR3 loop is CASSPETGFKNIQYF. As DNA, the CDR3 is TGTGCCAGCAGTCCAGAGACAGGGTTCAAAAACATTCAGTACTTC.

The chain employs TRBV3-1 and TRBJ1-3; D possibly corresponds to TRBD1 (5 bases). V lost 3 bases to trimming and J lost 3 bases, with 15 bases between them. The CDR3 is made up of 16 amino acids. The germline gives CDR1 LGHDT, CDR2 YNNKEL (reference sequence). CDR3 region: CASSHRDRVDGNTIYF. The CDR3 DNA is TGTGCCAGCAGCCACAGGGATCGGGTAGATGGAAACACCATATATTTT.

The chain uses TRBV10-2 and TRBJ1-5; D call uncertain. Germline V gene data show CDR1 as WSHSY and CDR2 as SAAADI. The CDR3 sequence is 15 residues long. Trimming cost V 0 bases and J 2 bases, with 8 bases left between them. CDR3 coding DNA: TGCGCCAGCAGTGAGTCGCCCGGGGGCAATCAGCCCCAGCATTTT. Translated: CASSESPGGNQPQHF.

V is TRBV27 and J is TRBJ1-2; 7 bases line up with TRBD1. Germline V gene data show CDR1 as MNHEY and CDR2 as SMNVEV (reference sequence). Trimming took 2 bases from V and 5 from J; bases not matched to a gene: 8. There are 15 residues in the CDR3. This CDR3 reads CASSLNRGSGYGYTF. The CDR3, as DNA: TGTGCCAGCAGTTTAAACAGGGGAAGTGGGTATGGCTACACCTTC.

V gene TRBV7-9 combines with J gene TRBJ1-2; perhaps TRBD1 as D (5 bases). The CDR3 loop spans 14 amino acids. Germline V gene lookup returns CDR1 SEHNR and CDR2 FQNEAQ (reference sequence). The ends were cut back, 1 base at V and 10 bases at J, with 16 bases in the middle. As DNA, the CDR3 is TGTGCCAGCAGCTTAGGGGCGGGCAGGGCCGACTACACCTTC. Its protein product is CASSLGAGRADYTF.

The J gene is TRBJ2-3, the V gene TRBV27; TRBD2 matches at 8 bases. Germline trimming cut 6 bases from V and 2 bases from J; bases unmatched to any gene: 13. Germline V CDR1 and CDR2: MNHEY, SMNVEV (reference sequence). The CDR3 extends over 17 amino acids. CDR3: CASSWAWREDLTDTQYF. The CDR3 DNA reads as TGTGCCAGCAGCTGGGCTTGGCGGGAGGACCTCACAGATACGCAGTATTTT.

The V call is TRBV20-1, the J call TRBJ2-7; 9 bases line up with TRBD1. CDR3 length: 16 residues. Germline V gives CDR1 DFQATT, CDR2 SNEGSKA (reference sequence). J gave up 5 bases and V 3 bases, and 14 bases lay outside the gene matches. The CDR3 sequence is CSASTGGASGKHEQYF. The CDR3 DNA reads TGCAGTGCTAGTACAGGGGGCGCATCGGGAAAACACGAGCAGTACTTC.

The V call is TRBV20-1, the J call TRBJ2-3; 8 nucleotides line up with TRBD2. This CDR3 comprises 17 residues. CDR1 is DFQATT, CDR2 SNEGSKA, per germline (reference sequence). V shed 5 bases and J 2 bases; nucleotides not matched to a gene: 15. The DNA of the CDR3 is TGCAGTGCTTGGAACCGCCTTAGCGGGGTCCTCACAGATACGCAGTATTTT. This translates into CSAWNRLSGVLTDTQYF.

This clonotype showed up many times. The rearrangement links TRBV10-3 to TRBJ2-5; D ambiguous. V was clipped by 7 bases and J by 2 bases, with 11 bases between them. Germline CDR1 is ENHRY and CDR2 is SYGVKD. This CDR3 is 13 amino acids long. The CDR3 protein is CAINRDTQETQYF. CDR3 bases: TGTGCCATCAATCGTGACACGCAAGAGACCCAGTACTTC.

The rearrangement uses TRBV5-6 and TRBJ2-6; D gene uncertain. Germline-derived CDR1 and CDR2 are SGHDT and YYEEEE. The CDR3 contains 18 residues. The V end lost 1 base, the J end lost 0 bases, and 14 bases lay between the germline ends. Here the CDR3 reads CASSLIVSRYSGANVLTF. The CDR3 DNA is TGTGCCAGCAGCTTGATCGTCAGCAGATACTCTGGGGCCAACGTCCTGACTTTC.

The J gene is TRBJ2-5, the V gene TRBV7-2; D is tentatively TRBD1 or TRBD2 (5 bases each). CDR1 and CDR2 (germline): SGHTA, FQGNSA. V lost 2 bases and J 4 bases, leaving 20 bases between the germline ends. The CDR3 length is 17 residues. The chain's CDR3 is CASSLRGTSGSRETQYF. The CDR3 bases are TGTGCCAGCAGCTTAAGGGGAACTAGTGGTTCAAGAGAGACCCAGTACTTC.

The V gene is TRBV7-9, the J gene TRBJ2-3; no firm D call. The germline V and J ends were trimmed by 4 bases and 14 bases, with 10 bases remaining between them. CDR3 length: 10 residues. Germline CDR1 SEHNR, CDR2 FQNEAQ (reference sequence). The CDR3 reads CASSSDWGYF. Here the CDR3 DNA reads TGTGCCAGCAGCTCAGACTGGGGGTATTTT.

The table lists this clonotype with a count of one. The genes are TRBV3-1 and TRBJ2-2, with TRBD2 matching over 13 bases. Germline trimming cut 4 bases from V and 1 base from J; bases unmatched to any gene: 6. The V gene's germline CDR1 is LGHDT and CDR2 YNNKEL (reference sequence). The CDR3 length is 18 residues. This CDR3 reads CASSLGTSGALNTGELFF. In DNA form, the CDR3 reads TGTGCCAGCAGCCTCGGGACTAGCGGGGCCTTGAACACCGGGGAGCTGTTTTTT.

V is TRBV29-1 and J is TRBJ1-1; 7 nucleotides line up with TRBD1. V gave up 5 bases and J gave up 0 bases; unmatched junction bases: 15. This CDR3 contains 17 residues. Looked up from germline, CDR1 is SQVTM and CDR2 is ANQGSEA. CDR3 protein: CSVRRSRLGTVNTEAFF. The CDR3 region has the DNA TGCAGCGTTCGCCGATCTCGCTTAGGGACAGTGAACACTGAAGCTTTCTTT.

The chain links TRBV20-1 to TRBJ2-1; D is perhaps TRBD2 (6 bases). Trimming removed 0 bases at V and 9 bases at J, with 15 bases between. Germline values: CDR1 DFQATT, CDR2 SNEGSKA (reference sequence). The CDR3 has 14 amino acids. CDR3 protein: CSARDAGPRSEQFF. The CDR3 bases are TGCAGTGCTAGAGATGCGGGACCCCGTAGTGAGCAGTTCTTC.

The V gene is TRBV3-1, the J gene TRBJ2-7; D possibly uses TRBD1 or TRBD2 (6 bases each). The germline gives CDR1 LGHDT, CDR2 YNNKEL (reference sequence). Trimming took off 1 base at V and 3 bases at J, with 13 bases between the two ends. This CDR3 region has 15 residues. CDR3 DNA: TGTGCCAGCAGCCAAGGTCCAGGGGACTTCTACGAGCAGTACTTC. Its protein is CASSQGPGDFYEQYF.

V usage is TRBV11-2 and J usage is TRBJ2-5; D call uncertain. Judging by the DNA end, TRBJ2-7 fits better; the J call may be wrong. CDR1 is SGHAT, CDR2 FQNNGV, per germline. CDR3 length: 13 residues. The CDR3 is CASSLGFNTEQYF. The CDR3 DNA is TGTGCCAGCAGCTTAGGCTTCAACACCGAGCAGTACTTC.

J is TRBJ1-1 and V is TRBV20-1, with D hard to call. The ends were cut back, 0 bases at V and 6 bases at J, with 17 bases in the middle. CDR3 length: 15 amino acids. Germline V gene data show CDR1 as DFQATT and CDR2 as SNEGSKA (reference sequence). The CDR3 DNA reads TGCAGTGCTAGAGATTCCCAACGGCCCGGCTCTGAAGCTTTCTTT. Protein: CSARDSQRPGSEAFF.

This clonotype was detected a few times. The chain links TRBV9 to TRBJ1-5; no reliable D call. V was trimmed by 2 bases and J by 4 bases, leaving 13 bases between them. This CDR3 is 15 amino acids long. CDR1 and CDR2 from the germline V gene are SGDLS and YYNGEE. This CDR3 reads CASSVTDAKNQPQHF. Here the CDR3 DNA reads TGTGCCAGCAGCGTGACGGACGCCAAAAATCAGCCCCAGCATTTT.

CDR3 sequence reads: CASSVSRNYGTADQPQHF. The CDR3 coding sequence is TGTGCCAGCAGCGTAAGTAGGAATTACGGGACAGCGGATCAGCCCCAGCATTTT. The chain employs TRBV9 and TRBJ1-5; 7 bases map to TRBD1. The CDR3 is made up of 18 amino acids. The germline V gene encodes CDR1 SGDLS and CDR2 YYNGEE. V was clipped by 1 base and J by 5 bases; unmatched bases: 15. Using reference TRBV9 and TRBJ1-5 for the parts outside the CDR3, the full variable domain is DSGVTQTPKHLITATGQRVTLRCSPRSGDLSVYWYQQSLDQGLQFLIQYYNGEERAKGNILERFSAQQFPDLHSELNLSSLELGDSALYFCASSVSRNYGTADQPQHFGDGTRLSIL.

This clonotype was observed a few times. The chain recombines TRBV9 with TRBJ2-1; 13 nucleotides align to TRBD2. The CDR3 consists of 15 residues. Germline V lookup: CDR1 SGDLS, CDR2 YYNGEE. The V gene end was trimmed by 3 bases and the J gene end by 7 bases; junction bases not matched to a gene: 4. This CDR3 is CASSEPGLAGNEQFF. The CDR3 DNA reads TGTGCCAGCAGCGAACCGGGACTAGCGGGGAATGAGCAGTTCTTC.

This clonotype came up a few times. The chain has TRBV20-1 and TRBJ2-1; TRBD1 agrees at 9 bases. Trimming cost V 1 base and J 1 base; bases outside gene matches: 8. Germline lookup yields CDR1 DFQATT and CDR2 SNEGSKA (reference sequence). CDR3 length: 17 amino acids. CDR3 sequence reads: CSARAELDRGSYNEQFF. In DNA form, the CDR3 reads TGCAGTGCTAGAGCGGAACTCGACAGGGGGTCCTACAATGAGCAGTTCTTC.

The chain is built from TRBV28 and TRBJ1-1; D uncertain. The CDR3 runs 13 residues. The germline V gene encodes CDR1 MDHEN and CDR2 SYDVKM. V lost 5 bases, J lost 7 bases, and 14 bases lay in between. This CDR3 is CASSPYAKVEAFF. CDR3 nucleotides: TGTGCCAGCAGTCCGTACGCCAAAGTTGAAGCTTTCTTT.

The chain joins TRBV5-8 to TRBJ1-5; no clear D gene. This CDR3 is built from 15 residues. The germline V gene encodes CDR1 SGHTS and CDR2 YDEGEE. The V end lost 0 bases, the J end lost 5 bases, and 12 bases lay between the germline ends. The CDR3 nucleotides are TGTGCCAGCAGCTTGGAAGGTGGCACCGATCAGCCCCAGCATTTT. The encoded protein is CASSLEGGTDQPQHF.

This clonotype showed up just once. The chain employs TRBV3-1 and TRBJ1-2; no reliable D call. This CDR3 spans 15 amino acids. V lost 4 bases to trimming and J lost 0 bases, with 12 bases between them. Germline V CDR1 and CDR2: LGHDT, YNNKEL (reference sequence). CDR3 amino acids: CASSLDTTSNYGYTF. Here the CDR3 DNA reads TGTGCCAGCAGCCTCGACACAACTTCTAACTATGGCTACACCTTC.